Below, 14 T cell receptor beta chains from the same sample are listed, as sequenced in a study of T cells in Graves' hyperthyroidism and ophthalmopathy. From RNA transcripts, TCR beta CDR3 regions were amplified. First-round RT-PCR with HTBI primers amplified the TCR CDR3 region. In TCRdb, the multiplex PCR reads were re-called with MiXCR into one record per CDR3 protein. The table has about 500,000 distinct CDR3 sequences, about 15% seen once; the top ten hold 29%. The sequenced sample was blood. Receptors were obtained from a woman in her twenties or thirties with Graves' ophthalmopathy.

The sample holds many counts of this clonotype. The CDR3 here is CASSESSGELFF. The CDR3 DNA reads as TGTGCCAGCAGTGAATCCTCCGGGGAGCTGTTTTTT. The rearrangement joins TRBV2 to TRBJ2-2; no firm D call. CDR3 length: 12 residues. Germline CDR1 is SNHLY and CDR2 is FYNNEI. Between the trimmed V and J ends, which lost 2 bases and 6 bases, there was a span of 4 bases.

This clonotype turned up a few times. The CDR3: CASSQDSGRNSPLHF. For the CDR3, the DNA is TGCGCCAGCAGCCAAGACTCAGGGAGGAATTCACCCCTCCACTTT. The chain couples TRBV4-3 to TRBJ1-6; D is perhaps TRBD1 (5 bases). Germline CDR1 LGHNA, CDR2 YSLEER. This CDR3 is 15 amino acids long. Trimming pared 0 bases from V and 7 bases from J, leaving 10 bases between.

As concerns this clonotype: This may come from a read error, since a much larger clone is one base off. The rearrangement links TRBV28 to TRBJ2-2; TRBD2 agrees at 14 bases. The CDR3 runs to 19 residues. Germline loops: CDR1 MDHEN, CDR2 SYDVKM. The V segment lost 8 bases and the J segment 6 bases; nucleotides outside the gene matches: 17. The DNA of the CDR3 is TGTGCCAGCTTAACCTACAGACTAGCGGGAGGGCCGCGGGCCGGGGAGCTGTTTTTT. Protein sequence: CASLTYRLAGGPRAGELFF.

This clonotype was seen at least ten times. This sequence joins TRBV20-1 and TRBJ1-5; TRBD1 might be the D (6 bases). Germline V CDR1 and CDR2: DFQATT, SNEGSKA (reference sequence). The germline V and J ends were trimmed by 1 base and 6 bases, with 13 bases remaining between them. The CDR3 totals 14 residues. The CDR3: CSARVGGGGQPQHF. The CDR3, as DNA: TGCAGTGCTAGAGTAGGGGGTGGGGGTCAGCCCCAGCATTTT.

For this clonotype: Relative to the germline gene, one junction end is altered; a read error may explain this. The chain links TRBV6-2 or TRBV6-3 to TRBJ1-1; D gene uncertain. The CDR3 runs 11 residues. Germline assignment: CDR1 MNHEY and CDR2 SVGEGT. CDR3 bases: TGTGCCATCAGTTATAGGTACGAAGCTTTCTTT. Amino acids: CAISYRYEAFF.

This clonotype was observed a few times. The CDR3 region has the DNA TGTGCCAGCAGCATATCCGGGACGGATCTCAATGAGCAGTTCTTC. Encoded protein: CASSISGTDLNEQFF. The V gene is TRBV11-3, the J gene TRBJ2-1; D tentatively reads TRBD1 or TRBD2 (5 bases each). With 5 bases removed from V and 6 bases from J, the gap between germline ends came to 17 bases. The CDR3 is made up of 15 amino acids. Germline V gene data show CDR1 as SGHNT and CDR2 as YENEEA.

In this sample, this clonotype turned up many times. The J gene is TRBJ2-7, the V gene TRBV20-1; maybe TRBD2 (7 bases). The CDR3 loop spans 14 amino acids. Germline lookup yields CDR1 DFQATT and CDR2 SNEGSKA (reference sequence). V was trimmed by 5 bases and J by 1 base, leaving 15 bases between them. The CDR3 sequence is CSAGGGRLSYEQYF. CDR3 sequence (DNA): TGCAGTGCTGGGGGGGGGCGATTATCCTACGAGCAGTACTTC.

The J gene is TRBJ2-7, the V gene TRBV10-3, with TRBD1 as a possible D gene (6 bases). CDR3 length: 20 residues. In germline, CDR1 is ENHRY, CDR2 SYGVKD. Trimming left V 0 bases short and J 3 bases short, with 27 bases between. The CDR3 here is CAISESGDLRGTKDVYEQYF. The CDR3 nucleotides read TGTGCCATCAGTGAGTCGGGGGACCTAAGGGGGACAAAGGATGTCTACGAGCAGTACTTC.

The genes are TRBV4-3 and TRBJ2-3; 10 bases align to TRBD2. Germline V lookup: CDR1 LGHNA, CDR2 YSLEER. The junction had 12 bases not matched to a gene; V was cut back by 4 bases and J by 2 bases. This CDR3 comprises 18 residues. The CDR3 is CASSPEWASGSITDTQYF. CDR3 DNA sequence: TGCGCCAGCAGCCCTGAATGGGCTAGCGGGAGCATCACAGATACGCAGTATTTT.

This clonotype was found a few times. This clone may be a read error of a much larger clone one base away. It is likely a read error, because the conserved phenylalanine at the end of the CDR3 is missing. CDR3 amino acids: CASSYPGQGDGYEQYL. Written as DNA, the CDR3 is TGTGCCAGCAGTTACCCGGGACAGGGAGACGGCTACGAGCAGTACCTC. The chain combines TRBV28 with TRBJ2-7; 9 bases line up with TRBD1. Germline loops: CDR1 MDHEN, CDR2 SYDVKM. Trimming at V came to 4 bases and at J to 3 bases, leaving 10 bases not matched to a gene. There are 16 residues in the CDR3.

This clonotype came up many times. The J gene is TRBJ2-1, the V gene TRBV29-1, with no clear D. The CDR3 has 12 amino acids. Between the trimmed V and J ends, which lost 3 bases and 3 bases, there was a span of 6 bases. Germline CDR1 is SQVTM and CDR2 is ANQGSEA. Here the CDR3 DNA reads TGCAGCGTTGATGGCGTCTACAATGAGCAGTTCTTC. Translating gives CSVDGVYNEQFF.

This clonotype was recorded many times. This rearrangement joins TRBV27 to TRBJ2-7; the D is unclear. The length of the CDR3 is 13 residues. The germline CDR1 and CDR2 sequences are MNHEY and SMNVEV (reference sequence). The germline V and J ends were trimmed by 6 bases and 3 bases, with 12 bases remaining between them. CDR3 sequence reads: CASSFGSDYEQYF. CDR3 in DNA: TGTGCCAGCAGCTTCGGGTCCGACTACGAGCAGTACTTC.

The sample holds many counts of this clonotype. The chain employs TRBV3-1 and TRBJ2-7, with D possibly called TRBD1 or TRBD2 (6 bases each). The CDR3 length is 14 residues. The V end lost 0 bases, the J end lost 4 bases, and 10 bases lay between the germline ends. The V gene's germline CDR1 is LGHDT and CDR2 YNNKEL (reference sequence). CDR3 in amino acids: CASSQDGGSYEQYF. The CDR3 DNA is TGTGCCAGCAGCCAAGACGGGGGCTCATACGAGCAGTACTTC.

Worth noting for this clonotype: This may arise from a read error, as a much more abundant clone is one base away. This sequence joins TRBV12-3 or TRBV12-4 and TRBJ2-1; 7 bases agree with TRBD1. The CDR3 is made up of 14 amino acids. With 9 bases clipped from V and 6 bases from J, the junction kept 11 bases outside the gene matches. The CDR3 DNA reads TGTGCCAGTACGCCTGGGACAGAGAGCAATGAGCAGTTCTTC. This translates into CASTPGTESNEQFF.